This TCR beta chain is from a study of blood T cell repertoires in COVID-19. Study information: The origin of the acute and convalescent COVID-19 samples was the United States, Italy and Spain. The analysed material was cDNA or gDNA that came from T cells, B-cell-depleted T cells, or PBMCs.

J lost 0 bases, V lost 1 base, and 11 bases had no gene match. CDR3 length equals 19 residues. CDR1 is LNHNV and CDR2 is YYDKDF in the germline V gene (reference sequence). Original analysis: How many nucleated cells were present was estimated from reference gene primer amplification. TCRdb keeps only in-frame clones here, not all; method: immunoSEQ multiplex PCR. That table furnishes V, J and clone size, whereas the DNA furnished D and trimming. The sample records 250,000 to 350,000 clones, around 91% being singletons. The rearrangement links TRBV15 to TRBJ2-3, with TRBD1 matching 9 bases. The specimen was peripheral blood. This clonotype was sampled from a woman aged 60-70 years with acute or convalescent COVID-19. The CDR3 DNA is TGTGCCACCAGCAGAGTTCCTCACCGGACAGGGGAAAGCACAGATACGCAGTATTTT. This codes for CATSRVPHRTGESTDTQYF.